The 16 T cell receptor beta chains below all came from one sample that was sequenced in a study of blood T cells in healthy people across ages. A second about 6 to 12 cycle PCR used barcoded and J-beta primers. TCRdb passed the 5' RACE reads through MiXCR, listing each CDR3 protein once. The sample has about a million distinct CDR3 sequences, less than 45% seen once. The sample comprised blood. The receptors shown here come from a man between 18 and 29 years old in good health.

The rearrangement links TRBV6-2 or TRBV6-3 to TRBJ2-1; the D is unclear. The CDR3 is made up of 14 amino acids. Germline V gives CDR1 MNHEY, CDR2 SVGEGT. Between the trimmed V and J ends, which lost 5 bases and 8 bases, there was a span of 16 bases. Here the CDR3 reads CASSDARIFYEQFF. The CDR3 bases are TGTGCCAGCAGTGACGCTCGGATTTTCTATGAGCAGTTCTTC.

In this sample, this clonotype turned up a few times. CDR3 sequence reads: CASSYSGDRVIQYF. As DNA, the CDR3 is TGTGCCAGCAGTTACTCGGGGGATAGGGTCATTCAGTACTTC. The V gene is TRBV6-6, the J gene TRBJ2-4; D may correspond to TRBD1 or TRBD2 (5 bases each). Trimming shortened V by 0 bases and J by 9 bases, and 12 bases separated the two germline ends. Germline CDR1 and CDR2: MNHNY and SVGAGI (reference sequence). This CDR3 contains 14 residues.

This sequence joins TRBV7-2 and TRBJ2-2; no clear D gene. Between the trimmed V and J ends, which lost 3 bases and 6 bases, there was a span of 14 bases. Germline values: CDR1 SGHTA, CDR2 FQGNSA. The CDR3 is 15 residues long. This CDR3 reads CASSLPTWVSGELFF. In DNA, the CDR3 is TGTGCCAGCAGCTTGCCGACCTGGGTTTCCGGGGAGCTGTTTTTT. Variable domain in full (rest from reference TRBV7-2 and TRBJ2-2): GAGVSQSPSNKVTEKGKDVELRCDPISGHTALYWYRQSLGQGLEFLIYFQGNSAPDKSGLPSDRFSAERTGGSVSTLTIQRTQQEDSAVYLCASSLPTWVSGELFFGEGSRLTVL.

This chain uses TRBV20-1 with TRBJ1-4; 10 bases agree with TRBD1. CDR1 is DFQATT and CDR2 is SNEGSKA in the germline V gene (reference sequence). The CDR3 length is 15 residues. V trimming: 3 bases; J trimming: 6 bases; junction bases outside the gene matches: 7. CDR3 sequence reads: CSASKGQGTDEKLFF. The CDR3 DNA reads TGCAGTGCTAGTAAGGGACAGGGGACCGATGAAAAACTGTTTTTT.

CDR3 DNA sequence: TGCGCCAGCAAAGGCGGGACGGGCGTCTTGGAGCAGTTCTTC. Protein: CASKGGTGVLEQFF. V usage is TRBV5-1 and J usage is TRBJ2-1; the D gene is possibly TRBD2 (6 bases). The germline gives CDR1 SGHRS, CDR2 YFSETQ. Trimming took 6 bases from V and 10 from J, leaving 20 bases between them. This CDR3 comprises 14 residues.

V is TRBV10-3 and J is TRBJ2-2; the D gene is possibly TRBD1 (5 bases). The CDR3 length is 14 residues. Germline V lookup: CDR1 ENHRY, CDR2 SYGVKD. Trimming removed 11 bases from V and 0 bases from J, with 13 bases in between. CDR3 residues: CASLSGTNTGELFF. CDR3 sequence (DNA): TGTGCCTCCCTGTCAGGGACGAACACCGGGGAGCTGTTTTTT.

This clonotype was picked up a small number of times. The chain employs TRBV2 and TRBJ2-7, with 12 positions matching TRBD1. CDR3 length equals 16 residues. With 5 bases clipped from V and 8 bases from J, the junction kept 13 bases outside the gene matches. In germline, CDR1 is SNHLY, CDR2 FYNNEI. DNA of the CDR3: TGTGCCAGCAGTCCAAACGTGGGACAGGGGGCGAAAAAGCAGTACTTC. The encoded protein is CASSPNVGQGAKKQYF. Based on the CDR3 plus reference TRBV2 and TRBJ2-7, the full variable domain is EPEVTQTPSHQVTQMGQEVILRCVPISNHLYFYWYRQILGQKVEFLVSFYNNEISEKSEIFDDQFSVERPDGSNFTLKIRSTKLEDSAMYFCASSPNVGQGAKKQYFGPGTRLTVT.

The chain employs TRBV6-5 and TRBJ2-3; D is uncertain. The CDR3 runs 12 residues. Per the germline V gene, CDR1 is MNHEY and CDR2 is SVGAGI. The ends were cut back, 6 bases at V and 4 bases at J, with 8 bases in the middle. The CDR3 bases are TGTGCCAGCAGACCATCCTCAGATACGCAGTATTTT. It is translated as CASRPSSDTQYF.

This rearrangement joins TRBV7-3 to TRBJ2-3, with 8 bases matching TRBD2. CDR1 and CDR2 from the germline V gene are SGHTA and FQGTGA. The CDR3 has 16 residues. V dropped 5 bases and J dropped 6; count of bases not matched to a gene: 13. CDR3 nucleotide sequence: TGTGCCAGCAGCCCCCGGACTAGCCCATCGTGGGATACGCAGTATTTT. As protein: CASSPRTSPSWDTQYF.

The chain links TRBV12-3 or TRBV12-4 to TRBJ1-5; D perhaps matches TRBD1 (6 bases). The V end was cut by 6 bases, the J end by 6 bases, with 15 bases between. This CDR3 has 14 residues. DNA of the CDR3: TGTGCCAGCAGCTGGGCGGGGGGCCCTCAGCCCCAGCATTTT. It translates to CASSWAGGPQPQHF.

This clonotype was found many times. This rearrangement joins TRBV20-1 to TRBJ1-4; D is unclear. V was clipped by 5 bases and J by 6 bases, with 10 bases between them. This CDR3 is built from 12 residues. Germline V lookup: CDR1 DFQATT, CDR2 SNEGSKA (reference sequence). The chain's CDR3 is CSAVSSDEKLFF. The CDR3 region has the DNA TGCAGTGCTGTATCGTCTGATGAAAAACTGTTTTTT.

In DNA, the CDR3 is TGTGCCAGCAGCCGCAATCCGGGACAGAACTATGGCTACACCTTC. It is translated as CASSRNPGQNYGYTF. This chain connects TRBV7-8 to TRBJ1-2, with TRBD1 identical over 7 bases. The germline V gene has CDR1 SGHVS and CDR2 FQNEAQ. The CDR3 sequence is 15 residues long. V was clipped by 5 bases and J by 2 bases; unmatched bases: 8.

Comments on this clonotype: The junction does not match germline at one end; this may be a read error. In DNA form, the CDR3 reads TGTGCCGGCAGTATCGGACTGATGAACACTGAAGCTTTCTTT. This codes for CAGSIGLMNTEAFF. The chain couples TRBV9 to TRBJ1-1; the D is unclear. CDR3 length equals 14 residues. The germline gives CDR1 SGDLS, CDR2 YYNGEE. The complete variable domain, with remaining parts taken from reference TRBV9 and TRBJ1-1, reads DSGVTQTPKHLITATGQRVTLRCSPRSGDLSVYWYQQSLDQGLQFLIQYYNGEERAKGNILERFSAQQFPDLHSELNLSSLELGDSALYFCAGSIGLMNTEAFFGQGTRLTVV.

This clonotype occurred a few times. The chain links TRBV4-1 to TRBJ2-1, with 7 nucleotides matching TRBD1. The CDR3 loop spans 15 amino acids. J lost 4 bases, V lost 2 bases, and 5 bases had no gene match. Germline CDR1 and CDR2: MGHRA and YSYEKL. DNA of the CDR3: TGCGCCAGCAGCCAAACCGGGACAGATTACAATGAGCAGTTCTTC. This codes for CASSQTGTDYNEQFF.

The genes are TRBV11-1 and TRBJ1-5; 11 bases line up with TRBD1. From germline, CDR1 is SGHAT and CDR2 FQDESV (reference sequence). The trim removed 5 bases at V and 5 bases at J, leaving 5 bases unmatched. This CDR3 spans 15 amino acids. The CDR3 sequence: CASSPGQGADQPQHF. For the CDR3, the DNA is TGTGCCAGCAGCCCCGGACAGGGGGCGGATCAGCCCCAGCATTTT.

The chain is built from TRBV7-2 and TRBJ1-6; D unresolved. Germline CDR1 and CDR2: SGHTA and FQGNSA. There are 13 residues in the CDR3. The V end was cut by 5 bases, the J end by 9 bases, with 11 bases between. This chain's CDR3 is CASSPYSTSPLHF. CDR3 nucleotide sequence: TGTGCCAGCAGCCCATACAGCACTTCACCCCTCCACTTT. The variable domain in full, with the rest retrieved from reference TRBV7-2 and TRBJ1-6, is GAGVSQSPSNKVTEKGKDVELRCDPISGHTALYWYRQSLGQGLEFLIYFQGNSAPDKSGLPSDRFSAERTGGSVSTLTIQRTQQEDSAVYLCASSPYSTSPLHFGNGTRLTVT.